The clone carrying this TCR beta chain showed up many times. The target antigen is unknown. A read error may produce the germline difference seen at one junction end. Building the TCR beta libraries relied on iRepertoire HTBI primers, and CDR3 regions underwent Arm-PCR. Each CDR3 protein is one row after TCRdb ran MiXCR on the multiplex PCR reads. Altogether roughly 380,000 distinct CDR3 sequences are present, over 15% being singletons, with the ten largest covering roughly 27%. The data derive from a study of regulatory T cells in long-lasting Graves disease. General study points: Among samples with persistent disease, TRBV28, TRBJ1-2 and TRBJ2-5 were favored.

Time point described: newly diagnosed GD, antithyroid drugs for less than 3 months. RNA extracted from PBMCs served as the sequencing template. An endocrinology department in Xi'an, China, supplied the patients. From germline, CDR1 is SGHKS and CDR2 YYEKEE (reference sequence). CDR3 length equals 16 residues. Another study also made use of these data, one on T cells in Graves' hyperthyroidism and ophthalmopathy. From that study: An absence of ophthalmopathy progression within 18 months meant stable Graves' hyperthyroidism. Hyperthyroidism had been newly diagnosed in patients aged 18 to 65, and its duration was under 2 months.

The origin of this receptor is a man aged 35 to 55 with Graves disease. The material sequenced was peripheral blood mononuclear cells (PBMCs), taken at new diagnosis, from a patient treated with antithyroid drugs. The chain links TRBV5-5 to TRBJ2-3; D is undetermined. CDR3 region: CASSRMSMGSTDTQYF. The CDR3 DNA reads TGCGCCAGCAGCCGGATGAGTATGGGTAGCACAGATACGCAGTATTTT. Full variable domain (missing parts from reference TRBV5-5 and TRBJ2-3): DAGVTQSPTHLIKTRGQQVTLRCSPISGHKSVSWYQQVLGQGPQFIFQYYEKEERGRGNFPDRFSARQFPNYSSELNVNALLLGDSALYLCASSRMSMGSTDTQYFGPGTRLTVL.